A single sample gave rise to the 19 T cell receptor beta chains below, sequenced in a study of blood T cell repertoires in COVID-19. Profiled with immunoSEQ multiplex PCR; TCRdb holds only in-frame clones, not every one. The table records about 93,000 clones, 90% of them present only once. Sequencing was performed on peripheral blood. The origin of the receptors is a human donor with active COVID-19. The donor label of this sample is uncertain.

The gene calls are TRBV5-1 and TRBJ1-4; 9 bases are a match to TRBD1. This CDR3 has 13 residues. Germline lookup yields CDR1 SGHRS and CDR2 YFSETQ. With 4 bases clipped from V and 8 bases from J, the junction kept 3 bases outside the gene matches. The chain's CDR3 is CASSPDRGEKLFF. CDR3 DNA: TGCGCCAGCAGCCCGGACAGGGGCGAAAAACTGTTTTTT.

The chain is built from TRBV27 and TRBJ2-3; 7 positions agree with TRBD2. V dropped 2 bases and J dropped 1; count of bases not matched to a gene: 6. The CDR3 loop spans 16 amino acids. Germline CDR1 and CDR2: MNHEY and SMNVEV (reference sequence). CDR3 loop: CASSLVGLPRTDTQYF. Written as DNA, the CDR3 is TGTGCCAGCAGTTTAGTGGGACTACCTCGCACAGATACGCAGTATTTT.

In regard to this clone: This specimen includes other DNA sequences encoding the same CDR3. The chain uses TRBV9 and TRBJ2-7; D is possibly TRBD1 (7 bases). The CDR3 totals 15 residues. Trimming removed 0 bases from V and 2 bases from J, with 12 bases in between. Germline CDR1 and CDR2: SGDLS and YYNGEE. CDR3 region: CASSVGAGGPYEQYF. In nucleotides, the CDR3 is TGTGCCAGCAGCGTAGGGGCAGGGGGGCCCTACGAGCAGTACTTC.

Here the CDR3 reads CASSILGGRTDTQYF. The CDR3 DNA is TGTGCCAGTAGTATCCTTGGAGGTCGTACAGATACGCAGTATTTT. The rearrangement joins TRBV19 to TRBJ2-3; D is perhaps TRBD2 (5 bases). The CDR3 is 15 amino acids. CDR1 is LNHDA, CDR2 SQIVND, per germline (reference sequence). Trimming cost V 3 bases and J 3 bases, with 13 bases left between them. Together with reference TRBV19 and TRBJ2-3, the CDR3 gives the full variable domain: DGGITQSPKYLFRKEGQNVTLSCEQNLNHDAMYWYRQDPGQGLRLIYYSQIVNDFQKGDIAEGYSVSREKKESFPLTVTSAQKNPTAFYLCASSILGGRTDTQYFGPGTRLTVL.

Only a few counts were recorded for this clone. The chain has TRBV7-9 and TRBJ2-7; 10 bases map to TRBD1. This CDR3 is 15 amino acids long. Germline lookup yields CDR1 SEHNR and CDR2 FQNEAQ (reference sequence). V shed 7 bases, J shed 4 bases, and the junction held 10 bases outside the gene matches. The DNA of the CDR3 is TGTGCCAGCACCCCCCCGGGACAGGGGTTATACGAGCAGTACTTC. It yields the protein CASTPPGQGLYEQYF.

The gene calls are TRBV24-1 and TRBJ2-3; the D gene is possibly TRBD1 (5 bases). The V end lost 3 bases, the J end lost 4 bases, and 7 bases lay between the germline ends. The CDR3 sequence is 13 residues long. Germline V CDR1 and CDR2: KGHDR, SFDVKD. CDR3 amino acids: CATSDRGSDTQYF. DNA of the CDR3: TGTGCCACCAGTGATAGGGGCTCAGATACGCAGTATTTT.

The rearrangement joins TRBV7-9 to TRBJ2-6; D remains unclear. The CDR3 runs to 15 residues. CDR1 and CDR2 from the germline V gene are SEHNR and FQNEAQ (reference sequence). V lost 3 bases and J lost 4, with 10 bases in between. Here the CDR3 DNA reads TGTGCCAGCAGCTTCTCCCCCCCGGGGGCCAACGTCCTGACTTTC. It is translated as CASSFSPPGANVLTF.

The chain couples TRBV19 to TRBJ1-5, with TRBD1 matching 7 bases. The germline V gene has CDR1 LNHDA and CDR2 SQIVND (reference sequence). The CDR3 is 15 amino acids. The V segment lost 3 bases and the J segment 2 bases; nucleotides outside the gene matches: 4. CDR3 in DNA: TGTGCCAGTAGTATGCGGGACAGCGGCAATCAGCCCCAGCATTTT. This sequence encodes CASSMRDSGNQPQHF.

This clone has just one count. The rearrangement joins TRBV6-5 to TRBJ1-1; TRBD1 agrees at 9 bases. The CDR3 covers 14 residues. Trimming removed 2 bases from V and 13 bases from J; junction bases left unmatched: 11. Germline CDR1 is MNHEY and CDR2 is SVGAGI. The CDR3 region has the DNA TGTGCCAGCAGTTACGCTCAAACAGGGGGCGCGGTTTTCTTT. Its protein is CASSYAQTGGAVFF.

J is TRBJ1-6 and V is TRBV2, with 9 bases lining up with TRBD1. Germline lookup yields CDR1 SNHLY and CDR2 FYNNEI. The V and J ends lost 8 bases and 9 bases, in that order; junction bases with no gene match: 11. This CDR3 spans 15 amino acids. This chain's CDR3 is CASGNEQGAGSPLHF. The CDR3 DNA reads TGTGCCAGCGGAAACGAACAGGGGGCTGGTTCACCCCTCCACTTT.

J is TRBJ2-1 and V is TRBV5-3; 7 bases are a match to TRBD2. TRBV5-3 is labeled an ORF, and its function is uncertain. J gave up 6 bases and V 2 bases, and 14 bases lay outside the gene matches. The CDR3 is made up of 17 amino acids. The CDR3 sequence: CARSFEVLGGGVNEQFF. DNA of the CDR3: TGTGCCAGAAGCTTTGAGGTCCTAGGCGGGGGTGTCAATGAGCAGTTCTTC.

This chain joins TRBV7-2 and TRBJ1-3, with 7 bases aligning to TRBD1. The CDR3 sequence is 14 residues long. V trimming: 5 bases; J trimming: 2 bases; junction bases outside the gene matches: 3. Germline V gene sequence: CDR1 SGHTA, CDR2 FQGNSA. CDR3 region: CASSQDRAGNTIYF. In DNA form, the CDR3 reads TGTGCCAGCAGCCAAGACAGGGCTGGAAACACCATATATTTT.

The chain joins TRBV28 to TRBJ1-5, with D possibly being TRBD1 (6 bases). Germline V gene sequence: CDR1 MDHEN, CDR2 SYDVKM. The CDR3 is 14 amino acids. The V end lost 6 bases, the J end lost 2 bases, and 11 bases lay between the germline ends. Here the CDR3 DNA reads TGTGCCAGCAGGGTTCGACAGGGCAATCAGCCCCAGCATTTT. Amino acid sequence: CASRVRQGNQPQHF.

The chain couples TRBV27 to TRBJ1-2; 10 bases match TRBD1. Looked up from germline, CDR1 is MNHEY and CDR2 is SMNVEV (reference sequence). This CDR3 has 15 residues. V shed 6 bases and J 5 bases; nucleotides not matched to a gene: 9. The CDR3 protein is CASSLGQGLLYGYTF. The CDR3 DNA follows: TGTGCCAGCAGCCTGGGACAGGGGTTACTTTATGGCTACACCTTC.

CDR3 in amino acids: CASSYLNSEQYF. Here the CDR3 DNA reads TGTGCCAGCAGTTACCTAAACTCCGAGCAGTACTTC. V is TRBV6-2 or TRBV6-3 and J is TRBJ2-7; D unclear. V was pared by 2 bases and J by 6 bases, with 8 bases between. In germline, CDR1 is MNHEY, CDR2 SVGEGT. There are 12 residues in the CDR3.

V gene TRBV19 combines with J gene TRBJ1-2, with D uncertain. Trimming took off 6 bases at V and 8 bases at J, with 16 bases between the two ends. The CDR3 covers 13 residues. Germline CDR1 reads LNHDA; CDR2 reads SQIVND (reference sequence). The CDR3 bases are TGTGCCAGTAGCCAGCCAGGACTGGTCGGCTACACCTTC. As protein: CASSQPGLVGYTF.

The chain has TRBV5-4 and TRBJ2-3; no firm D call. The CDR3 has 13 residues. V was trimmed by 1 base and J by 5 bases, leaving 8 bases between them. From germline, CDR1 is SGHNT and CDR2 YYREEE (reference sequence). CDR3 coding DNA: TGTGCCAGCAGCTTGTACAATCAAGATACGCAGTATTTT. The encoded protein is CASSLYNQDTQYF.

The rearrangement links TRBV11-2 to TRBJ1-3; a possible D gene is TRBD1 (5 bases). The CDR3 runs 17 residues. V was trimmed by 0 bases and J by 0 bases, leaving 12 bases between them. Germline V gene data show CDR1 as SGHAT and CDR2 as FQNNGV. The CDR3 sequence: CASSLEPDSYSGNTIYF. DNA for the CDR3: TGTGCCAGCAGCTTAGAACCCGACAGCTACTCTGGAAACACCATATATTTT.

The chain combines TRBV7-6 with TRBJ1-3; D possibly corresponds to TRBD1 (5 bases). The CDR3 totals 16 residues. Germline CDR1 and CDR2: SGHVS and FNYEAQ. Trimming stripped 4 bases from V and 0 bases from J, with 13 bases between. CDR3 residues: CASSSPGEDSGNTIYF. The CDR3 coding sequence is TGTGCCAGCAGCTCCCCGGGGGAAGACTCTGGAAACACCATATATTTT.